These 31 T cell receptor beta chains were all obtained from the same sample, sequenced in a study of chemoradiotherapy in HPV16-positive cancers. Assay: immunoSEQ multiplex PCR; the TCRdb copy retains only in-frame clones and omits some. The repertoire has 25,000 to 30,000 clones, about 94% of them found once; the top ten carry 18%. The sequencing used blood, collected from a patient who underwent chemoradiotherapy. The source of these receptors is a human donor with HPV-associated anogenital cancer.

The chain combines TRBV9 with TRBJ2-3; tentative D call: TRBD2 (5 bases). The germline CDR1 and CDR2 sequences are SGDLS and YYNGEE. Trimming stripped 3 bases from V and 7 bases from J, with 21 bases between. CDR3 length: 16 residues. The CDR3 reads CASSEPLAPGSNTQYF. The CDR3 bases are TGTGCCAGCAGCGAACCCCTAGCCCCCGGTTCGAATACGCAGTATTTT.

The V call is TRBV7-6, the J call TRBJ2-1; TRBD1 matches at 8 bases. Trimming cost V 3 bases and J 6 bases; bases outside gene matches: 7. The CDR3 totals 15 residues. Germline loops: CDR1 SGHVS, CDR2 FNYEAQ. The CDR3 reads CASSFRSGGGNEQFF. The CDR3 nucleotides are TGTGCCAGCAGCTTTCGGTCAGGGGGCGGCAATGAGCAGTTCTTC.

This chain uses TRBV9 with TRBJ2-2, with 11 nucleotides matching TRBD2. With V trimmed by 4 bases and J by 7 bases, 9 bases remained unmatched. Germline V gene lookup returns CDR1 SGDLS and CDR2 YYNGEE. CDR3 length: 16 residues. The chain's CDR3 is CASSWGLADSGGELFF. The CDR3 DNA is TGTGCCAGCAGCTGGGGACTAGCGGACTCGGGCGGGGAGCTGTTTTTT. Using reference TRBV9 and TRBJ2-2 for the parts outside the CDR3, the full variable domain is DSGVTQTPKHLITATGQRVTLRCSPRSGDLSVYWYQQSLDQGLQFLIQYYNGEERAKGNILERFSAQQFPDLHSELNLSSLELGDSALYFCASSWGLADSGGELFFGEGSRLTVL.

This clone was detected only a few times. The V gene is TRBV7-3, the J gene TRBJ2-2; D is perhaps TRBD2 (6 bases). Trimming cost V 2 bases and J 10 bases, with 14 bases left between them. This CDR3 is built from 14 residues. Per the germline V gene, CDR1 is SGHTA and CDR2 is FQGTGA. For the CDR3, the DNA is TGTGCCAGCAGCTTATTCCCCGGGAGTCTGGAGCTGTTTTTT. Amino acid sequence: CASSLFPGSLELFF.

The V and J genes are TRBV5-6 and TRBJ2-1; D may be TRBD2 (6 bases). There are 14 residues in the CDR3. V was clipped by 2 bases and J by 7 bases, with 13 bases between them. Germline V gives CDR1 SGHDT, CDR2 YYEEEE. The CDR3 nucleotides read TGTGCCAGCAGCTTAGAACTAGCTAGTAATGAGCAGTTCTTC. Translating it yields CASSLELASNEQFF. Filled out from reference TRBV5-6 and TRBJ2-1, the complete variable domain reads DAGVTQSPTHLIKTRGQQVTLRCSPKSGHDTVSWYQQALGQGPQFIFQYYEEEERQRGNFPDRFSGHQFPNYSSELNVNALLLGDSALYLCASSLELASNEQFFGPGTRLTVL.

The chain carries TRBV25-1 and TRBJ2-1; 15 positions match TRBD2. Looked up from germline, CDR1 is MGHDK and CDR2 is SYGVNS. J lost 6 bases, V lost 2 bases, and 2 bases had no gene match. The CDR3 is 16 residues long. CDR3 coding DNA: TGTGCCAGCAGTGAAGGGACTAGCGGGGGGCCCAATGAGCAGTTCTTC. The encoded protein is CASSEGTSGGPNEQFF.

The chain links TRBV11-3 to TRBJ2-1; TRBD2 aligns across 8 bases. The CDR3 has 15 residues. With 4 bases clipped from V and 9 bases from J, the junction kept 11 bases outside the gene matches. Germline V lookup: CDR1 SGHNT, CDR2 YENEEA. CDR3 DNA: TGTGCCAGCAGCTCTTCTACCGGGACTAGAGCTGAGCAGTTCTTC. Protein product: CASSSSTGTRAEQFF.

Here the CDR3 reads CSVQGAGANVLTF. DNA for the CDR3: TGCAGCGTACAGGGGGCTGGGGCCAACGTCCTGACTTTC. The genes are TRBV29-1 and TRBJ2-6; 8 bases line up with TRBD1. Unmatched junction bases numbered 0, after V lost 6 bases and J lost 2 bases. The CDR3 sequence is 13 residues long. Germline V CDR1 and CDR2: SQVTM, ANQGSEA.

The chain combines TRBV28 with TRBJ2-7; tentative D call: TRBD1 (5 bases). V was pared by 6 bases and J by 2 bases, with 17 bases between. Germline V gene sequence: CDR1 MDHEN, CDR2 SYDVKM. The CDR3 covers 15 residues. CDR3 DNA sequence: TGTGCCAGCAGAACCCCCTCAGACAGTCCCTACGAGCAGTACTTC. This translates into CASRTPSDSPYEQYF. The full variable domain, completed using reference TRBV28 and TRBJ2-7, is DVKVTQSSRYLVKRTGEKVFLECVQDMDHENMFWYRQDPGLGLRLIYFSYDVKMKEKGDIPEGYSVSREKKERFSLILESASTNQTSMYLCASRTPSDSPYEQYFGPGTRLTVT.

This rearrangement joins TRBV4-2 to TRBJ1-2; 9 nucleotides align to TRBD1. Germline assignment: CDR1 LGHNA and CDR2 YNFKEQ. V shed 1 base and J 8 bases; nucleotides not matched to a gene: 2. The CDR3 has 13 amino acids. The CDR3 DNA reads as TGTGCCAGCAGCCAAGGGGACAGGGCCGGCTACACCTTC. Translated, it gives CASSQGDRAGYTF.

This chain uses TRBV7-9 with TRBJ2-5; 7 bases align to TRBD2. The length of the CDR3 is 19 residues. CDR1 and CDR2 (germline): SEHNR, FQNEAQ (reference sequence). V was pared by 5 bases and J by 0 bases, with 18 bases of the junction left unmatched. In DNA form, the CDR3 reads TGTGCCAGCAGCAACCGCCCGGGGACTACCAGCAAATACCAAGAGACCCAGTACTTC. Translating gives CASSNRPGTTSKYQETQYF.

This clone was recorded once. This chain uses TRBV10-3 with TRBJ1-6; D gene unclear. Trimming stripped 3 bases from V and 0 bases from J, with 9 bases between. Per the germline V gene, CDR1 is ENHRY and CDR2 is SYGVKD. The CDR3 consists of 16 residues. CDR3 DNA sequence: TGTGCCATCAGTGACGGTATGAGCTCCTATAATTCACCCCTCCACTTT. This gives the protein CAISDGMSSYNSPLHF.

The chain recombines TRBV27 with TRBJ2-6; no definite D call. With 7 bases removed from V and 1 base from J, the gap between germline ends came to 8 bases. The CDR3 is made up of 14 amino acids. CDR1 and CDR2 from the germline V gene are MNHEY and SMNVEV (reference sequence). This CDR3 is CASTAHSGANVLTF. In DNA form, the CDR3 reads TGTGCCAGCACCGCGCATTCTGGGGCCAACGTCCTGACTTTC.

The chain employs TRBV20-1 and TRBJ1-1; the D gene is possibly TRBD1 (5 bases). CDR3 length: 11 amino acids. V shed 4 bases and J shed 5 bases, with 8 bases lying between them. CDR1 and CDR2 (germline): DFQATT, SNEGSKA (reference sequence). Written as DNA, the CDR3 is TGCAGTGCTAAAGGGGTGACTGAAGCTTTCTTT. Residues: CSAKGVTEAFF.

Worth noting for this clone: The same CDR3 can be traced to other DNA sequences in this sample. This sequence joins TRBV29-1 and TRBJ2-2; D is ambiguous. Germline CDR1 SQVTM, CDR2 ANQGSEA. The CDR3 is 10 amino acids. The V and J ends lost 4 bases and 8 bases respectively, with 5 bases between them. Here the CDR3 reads CSVGDGELFF. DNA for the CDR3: TGCAGCGTTGGGGATGGGGAGCTGTTTTTT.

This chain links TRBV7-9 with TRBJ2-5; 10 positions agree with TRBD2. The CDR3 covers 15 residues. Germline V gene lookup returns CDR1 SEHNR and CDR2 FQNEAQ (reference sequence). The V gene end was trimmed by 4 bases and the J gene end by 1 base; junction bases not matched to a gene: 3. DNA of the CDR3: TGTGCCAGCAGCTCTAGCGGGGGCCCCCAAGAGACCCAGTACTTC. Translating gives CASSSSGGPQETQYF.

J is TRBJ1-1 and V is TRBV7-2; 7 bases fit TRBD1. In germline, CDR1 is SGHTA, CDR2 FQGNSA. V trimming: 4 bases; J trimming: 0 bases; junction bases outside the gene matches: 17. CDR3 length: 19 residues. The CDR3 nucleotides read TGTGCCAGCAGCTCGGGAGAGGACAGGCACCGGAGGATGAACACTGAAGCTTTCTTT. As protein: CASSSGEDRHRRMNTEAFF. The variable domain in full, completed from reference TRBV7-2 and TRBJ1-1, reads GAGVSQSPSNKVTEKGKDVELRCDPISGHTALYWYRQSLGQGLEFLIYFQGNSAPDKSGLPSDRFSAERTGGSVSTLTIQRTQQEDSAVYLCASSSGEDRHRRMNTEAFFGQGTRLTVV.

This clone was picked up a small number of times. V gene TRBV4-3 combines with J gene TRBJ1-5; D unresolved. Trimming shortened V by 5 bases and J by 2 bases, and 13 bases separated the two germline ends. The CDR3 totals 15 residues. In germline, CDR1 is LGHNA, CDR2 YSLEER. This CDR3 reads CASSIHSDGNQPQHF. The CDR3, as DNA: TGCGCCAGCAGCATACATTCCGACGGCAATCAGCCCCAGCATTTT.

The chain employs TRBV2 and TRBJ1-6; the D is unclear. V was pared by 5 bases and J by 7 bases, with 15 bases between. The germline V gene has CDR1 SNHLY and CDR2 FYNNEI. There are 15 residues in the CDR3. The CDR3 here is CASSHSPILNSPLHF. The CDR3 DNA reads TGTGCCAGCAGTCACAGCCCGATCTTGAATTCACCCCTCCACTTT.

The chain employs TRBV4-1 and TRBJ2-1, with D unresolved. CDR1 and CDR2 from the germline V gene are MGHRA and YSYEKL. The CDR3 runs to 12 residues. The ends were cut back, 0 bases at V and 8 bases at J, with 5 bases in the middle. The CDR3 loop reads CASSQDGDEQFF. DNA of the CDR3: TGCGCCAGCAGCCAAGATGGGGATGAGCAGTTCTTC.

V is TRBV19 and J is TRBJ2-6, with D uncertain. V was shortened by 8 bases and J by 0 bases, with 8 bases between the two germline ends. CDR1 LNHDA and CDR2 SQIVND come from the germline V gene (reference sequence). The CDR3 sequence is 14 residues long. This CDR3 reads CASLSFSGANVLTF. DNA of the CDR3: TGTGCCAGTCTATCCTTCTCTGGGGCCAACGTCCTGACTTTC.

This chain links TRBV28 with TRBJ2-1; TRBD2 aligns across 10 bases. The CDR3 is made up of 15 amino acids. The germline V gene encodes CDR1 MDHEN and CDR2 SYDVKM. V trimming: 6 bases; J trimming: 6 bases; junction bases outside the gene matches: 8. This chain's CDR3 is CASSPSGRAFNEQFF. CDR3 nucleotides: TGTGCCAGCAGCCCCAGCGGGAGGGCCTTCAATGAGCAGTTCTTC.

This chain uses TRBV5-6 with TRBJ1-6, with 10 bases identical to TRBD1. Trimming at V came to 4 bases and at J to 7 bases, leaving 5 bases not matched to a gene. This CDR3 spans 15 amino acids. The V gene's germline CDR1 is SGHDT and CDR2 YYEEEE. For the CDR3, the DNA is TGTGCCAGCAGCCCCGGGACAGGGGAAAATTCACCCCTCCACTTT. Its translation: CASSPGTGENSPLHF.

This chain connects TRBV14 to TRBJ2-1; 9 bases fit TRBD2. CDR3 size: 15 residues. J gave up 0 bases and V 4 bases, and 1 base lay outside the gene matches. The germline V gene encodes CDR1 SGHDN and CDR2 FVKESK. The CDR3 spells CASSLSGSSYNEQFF. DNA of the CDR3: TGTGCCAGCAGCCTTAGCGGGAGCTCCTACAATGAGCAGTTCTTC.

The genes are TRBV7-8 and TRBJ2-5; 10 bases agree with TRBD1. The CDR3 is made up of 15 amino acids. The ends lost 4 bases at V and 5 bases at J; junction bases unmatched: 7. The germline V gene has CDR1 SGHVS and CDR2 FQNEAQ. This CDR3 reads CASSYTRDRGETQYF. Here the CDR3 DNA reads TGTGCCAGCAGCTACACCCGGGACAGGGGTGAGACCCAGTACTTC.

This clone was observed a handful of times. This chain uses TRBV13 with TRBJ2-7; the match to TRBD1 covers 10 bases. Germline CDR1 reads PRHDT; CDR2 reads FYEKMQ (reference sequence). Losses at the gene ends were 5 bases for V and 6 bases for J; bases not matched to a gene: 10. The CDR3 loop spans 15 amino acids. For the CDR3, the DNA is TGTGCCAGCAGCCGCTGGTGGGACAGGGGATCCGAGCAGTACTTC. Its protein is CASSRWWDRGSEQYF.

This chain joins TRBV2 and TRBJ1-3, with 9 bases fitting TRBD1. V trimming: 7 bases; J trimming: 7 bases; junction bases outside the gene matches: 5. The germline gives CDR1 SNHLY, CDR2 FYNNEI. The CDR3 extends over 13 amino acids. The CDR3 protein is CASNPTGGNTIYF. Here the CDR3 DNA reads TGTGCCAGCAACCCGACAGGGGGGAACACCATATATTTT.

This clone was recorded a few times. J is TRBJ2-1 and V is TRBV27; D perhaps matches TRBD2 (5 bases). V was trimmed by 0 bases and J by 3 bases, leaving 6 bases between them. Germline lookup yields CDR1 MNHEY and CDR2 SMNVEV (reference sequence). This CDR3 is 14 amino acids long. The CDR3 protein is CASSLSRVYNEQFF. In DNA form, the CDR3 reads TGTGCCAGCAGTTTATCGCGGGTCTACAATGAGCAGTTCTTC.

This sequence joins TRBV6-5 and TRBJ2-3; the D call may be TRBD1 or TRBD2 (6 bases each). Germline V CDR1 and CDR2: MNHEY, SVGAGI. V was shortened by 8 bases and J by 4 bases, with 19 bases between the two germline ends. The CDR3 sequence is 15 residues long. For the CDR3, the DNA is TGTGCCAGCCACTCCGGAGGGGCAGGGGCAGATACGCAGTATTTT. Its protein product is CASHSGGAGADTQYF.

The CDR3: CASRRTETYGYTF. In DNA, the CDR3 is TGTGCCAGCAGACGGACGGAAACCTATGGCTACACCTTC. The chain recombines TRBV6-1 with TRBJ1-2; D is unclear. Germline CDR1 and CDR2: MNHNS and SASEGT. The CDR3 length is 13 residues. Trimming cost V 6 bases and J 4 bases, with 12 bases left between them.

The CDR3 loop reads CASSDGRGSSPLHF. The CDR3 region has the DNA TGTGCCAGCAGTGACGGCAGGGGAAGTTCACCCCTCCACTTT. The chain joins TRBV2 to TRBJ1-6, with D maybe TRBD1 (6 bases). Germline lookup yields CDR1 SNHLY and CDR2 FYNNEI. This CDR3 is 14 amino acids long. Trimming left V 3 bases short and J 9 bases short, with 12 bases between.